The 21 T cell receptor beta chains reported below all come from one sample, sequenced in a study of blood T cell repertoires in COVID-19. This table comes from immunoSEQ multiplex PCR, and its TCRdb copy is limited to in-frame clones, with some not included. This repertoire shows a few hundred thousand clones, 88% found once; its top ten account for about 4%. The sample taken for sequencing was peripheral blood. These receptor sequences come from a man aged 55-75 years who had recovered from COVID-19.

The genes are TRBV7-3 and TRBJ1-6; D remains unclear. V gave up 1 base and J gave up 11 bases, with 15 bases separating them. Germline CDR1 SGHTA, CDR2 FQGTGA. The CDR3 runs 15 residues. The CDR3 spells CASSLSKTSSTPLHF. The DNA of the CDR3 is TGTGCCAGCAGCTTAAGTAAGACATCCTCAACACCCCTCCACTTT.

The chain is built from TRBV3-1 (or the pseudogene TRBV3-2) and TRBJ1-5, with D tentatively TRBD1 (6 bases). The germline V gene encodes CDR1 LGHDT and CDR2 YNNKEL (reference sequence). Deletions cut 4 bases from V and 4 bases from J, with 14 bases between. The CDR3 covers 15 residues. This chain's CDR3 is CASSPLGRGNQPQHF. CDR3 nucleotide sequence: TGTGCCAGCAGCCCCCTGGGCAGGGGTAATCAGCCCCAGCATTTT.

The V and J genes are TRBV28 and TRBJ2-7; a weak D match, TRBD1 (6 bases). The CDR3 has 14 residues. The V gene's germline CDR1 is MDHEN and CDR2 SYDVKM. Trimming removed 5 bases at V and 1 base at J, with 12 bases between. In DNA, the CDR3 is TGTGCCAGCAGTAGGGGGTCCTCATCCTACGAGCAGTACTTC. This gives the protein CASSRGSSSYEQYF. The complete variable domain, with remaining parts taken from reference TRBV28 and TRBJ2-7, reads DVKVTQSSRYLVKRTGEKVFLECVQDMDHENMFWYRQDPGLGLRLIYFSYDVKMKEKGDIPEGYSVSREKKERFSLILESASTNQTSMYLCASSRGSSSYEQYFGPGTRLTVT.

The rearrangement joins TRBV13 to TRBJ2-7, with 9 bases matching TRBD1. Germline V lookup: CDR1 PRHDT, CDR2 FYEKMQ (reference sequence). Trimming removed 4 bases from V and 3 bases from J; junction bases left unmatched: 4. CDR3 size: 14 residues. This chain's CDR3 is CASSWADRGYEQYF. The CDR3 region has the DNA TGTGCCAGCAGCTGGGCGGACAGGGGCTACGAGCAGTACTTC.

V gene TRBV5-6 combines with J gene TRBJ2-5; 7 bases are a match to TRBD1. Losses at the gene ends were 0 bases for V and 1 base for J; bases not matched to a gene: 6. Germline values: CDR1 SGHDT, CDR2 YYEEEE. The CDR3 contains 16 residues. The CDR3 sequence: CASSLGNRGAQETQYF. In DNA, the CDR3 is TGTGCCAGCAGCTTGGGGAACAGGGGAGCCCAAGAGACCCAGTACTTC. Supplemented by reference TRBV5-6 and TRBJ2-5, the full variable domain reads DAGVTQSPTHLIKTRGQQVTLRCSPKSGHDTVSWYQQALGQGPQFIFQYYEEEERQRGNFPDRFSGHQFPNYSSELNVNALLLGDSALYLCASSLGNRGAQETQYFGPGTRLLVL.

This CDR3 is CASSPLDSNYGYTF. The CDR3 nucleotides read TGTGCCAGCTCACCACTAGACAGTAACTATGGCTACACCTTC. This chain joins TRBV18 and TRBJ1-2, with a weak D call TRBD1 (5 bases). Germline V gene sequence: CDR1 KGHSH, CDR2 LQKENI. V lost 1 base and J lost 1, with 7 bases in between. The length of the CDR3 is 14 residues.

This clone showed up just a few times. V is TRBV29-1 and J is TRBJ1-6; tentative D call: TRBD1 (6 bases). Germline V gene sequence: CDR1 SQVTM, CDR2 ANQGSEA. The CDR3 contains 12 residues. The V and J ends lost 7 bases and 8 bases respectively, with 12 bases between them. As DNA, the CDR3 is TGCAGCGCCAAAGGACAGTATTCACCCCTCCACTTT. It codes for CSAKGQYSPLHF. Complete variable domain (other parts from reference TRBV29-1 and TRBJ1-6): SAVISQKPSRDICQRGTSLTIQCQVDSQVTMMFWYRQQPGQSLTLIATANQGSEATYESGFVIDKFPISRPNLTFSTLTVSNMSPEDSSIYLCSAKGQYSPLHFGNGTRLTVT.

The rearrangement links TRBV19 to TRBJ1-5; TRBD1 is a possible D gene (6 bases). Germline V lookup: CDR1 LNHDA, CDR2 SQIVND (reference sequence). V lost 7 bases, J lost 0 bases, and 13 bases lay in between. The CDR3 loop spans 15 amino acids. The CDR3 here is CASIIKTGSNQPQHF. The DNA for the CDR3 is TGTGCCAGTATCATAAAGACAGGTAGCAATCAGCCCCAGCATTTT.

This clone was counted only a few times. This chain uses TRBV15 with TRBJ2-2; D not certain. CDR3 length: 14 amino acids. Germline lookup yields CDR1 LNHNV and CDR2 YYDKDF (reference sequence). V lost 8 bases and J 5 bases, leaving 15 bases between the germline ends. CDR3 coding DNA: TGTGCCACCCGCCCTCTAGGAGAAACCGGGGAGCTGTTTTTT. As protein: CATRPLGETGELFF.

This chain uses TRBV19 with TRBJ1-2, with 7 bases matching TRBD1. With 8 bases clipped from V and 2 bases from J, the junction kept 2 bases outside the gene matches. The CDR3 contains 12 residues. Germline values: CDR1 LNHDA, CDR2 SQIVND (reference sequence). DNA for the CDR3: TGTGCCAGTGAGGACAGGAACTATGGCTACACCTTC. Translating it yields CASEDRNYGYTF.

Concerning this clone itself: Other DNA variants within this sample encode the same CDR3. The V and J genes are TRBV5-1 and TRBJ1-6; no firm D call. The CDR3 spans 13 residues. Trimming took 0 bases from V and 6 from J, leaving 4 bases between them. The germline CDR1 and CDR2 sequences are SGHRS and YFSETQ. The CDR3 here is CASSLDGNSPLHF. The CDR3 nucleotides read TGCGCCAGCAGCTTGGACGGTAATTCACCCCTCCACTTT.

V gene TRBV7-2 combines with J gene TRBJ2-7; 8 positions match TRBD2. The ends lost 3 bases at V and 6 bases at J; junction bases unmatched: 4. The CDR3 loop spans 13 amino acids. Germline values: CDR1 SGHTA, CDR2 FQGNSA. The CDR3 DNA reads TGTGCCAGCAGCTTTGGACTAGCTAGCGAGCAGTACTTC. Translating it yields CASSFGLASEQYF.

V gene TRBV19 combines with J gene TRBJ1-4; 7 bases agree with TRBD1. The CDR3 runs 16 residues. Germline CDR1 and CDR2: LNHDA and SQIVND (reference sequence). Germline trimming cut 3 bases from V and 4 bases from J; bases unmatched to any gene: 8. The CDR3 bases are TGTGCCAGTAGTATTCACCGGGACAGATTTAATGAAAAACTGTTTTTT. It translates to CASSIHRDRFNEKLFF. Filled out from reference TRBV19 and TRBJ1-4, the complete variable domain reads DGGITQSPKYLFRKEGQNVTLSCEQNLNHDAMYWYRQDPGQGLRLIYYSQIVNDFQKGDIAEGYSVSREKKESFPLTVTSAQKNPTAFYLCASSIHRDRFNEKLFFGSGTQLSVL.

The chain combines TRBV5-1 with TRBJ1-1; TRBD1 aligns across 9 bases. V trimming: 4 bases; J trimming: 0 bases; junction bases outside the gene matches: 4. Germline V gives CDR1 SGHRS, CDR2 YFSETQ. This CDR3 region has 15 residues. CDR3 in DNA: TGCGCCAGCAGCACCGGACAGGGGATGAACACTGAAGCTTTCTTT. Amino acid sequence: CASSTGQGMNTEAFF.

This sequence joins TRBV14 and TRBJ2-2; 9 positions match TRBD1. Germline V gene data show CDR1 as SGHDN and CDR2 as FVKESK. CDR3 size: 16 residues. V shed 4 bases, J shed 2 bases, and the junction held 5 bases outside the gene matches. The CDR3 nucleotides read TGTGCCAGCAGCCGGAAGGGACAGGGAAACACCGGGGAGCTGTTTTTT. Residues: CASSRKGQGNTGELFF.

The chain links TRBV5-1 to TRBJ2-6; TRBD1 might be the D (6 bases). CDR1 is SGHRS, CDR2 YFSETQ, per germline. The CDR3 sequence is 15 residues long. V shed 3 bases and J shed 4 bases, with 11 bases lying between them. As DNA, the CDR3 is TGCGCCAGCAGCTCGCAGGGGCCCGGGGCCAACGTCCTGACTTTC. Its protein product is CASSSQGPGANVLTF.

This rearrangement joins TRBV19 to TRBJ1-1; 9 bases are shared with TRBD1. From germline, CDR1 is LNHDA and CDR2 SQIVND (reference sequence). This CDR3 spans 15 amino acids. The V and J ends lost 4 bases and 4 bases, in that order; junction bases with no gene match: 7. The chain's CDR3 is CASSTGQGGVTEAFF. CDR3 in DNA: TGTGCCAGTAGTACGGGACAGGGAGGCGTCACTGAAGCTTTCTTT.

The gene calls are TRBV19 and TRBJ1-6; 8 bases fit TRBD1. V shed 5 bases and J 9 bases; nucleotides not matched to a gene: 6. CDR3 length equals 14 residues. CDR1 LNHDA and CDR2 SQIVND come from the germline V gene (reference sequence). CDR3 loop: CASSWGTGASPLHF. CDR3 in DNA: TGTGCCAGTAGTTGGGGGACAGGAGCTTCACCCCTCCACTTT.

The sample holds a few counts of this clone. The sample holds other DNA sequences that translate to the same CDR3. The chain combines TRBV6-2 or TRBV6-3 with TRBJ2-7; 8 bases match TRBD1. Germline V gene sequence: CDR1 MNHEY, CDR2 SVGEGT. The CDR3 is 15 residues long. V gave up 3 bases and J gave up 4 bases; unmatched junction bases: 8. Here the CDR3 DNA reads TGTGCCAGCAGTTATGAGGGGACAGGCGGTTACGAGCAGTACTTC. Protein: CASSYEGTGGYEQYF.

The chain combines TRBV4-1 with TRBJ2-1, with 14 bases fitting TRBD2. V dropped 2 bases and J dropped 4; count of bases not matched to a gene: 4. This CDR3 spans 17 amino acids. CDR1 and CDR2 (germline): MGHRA, YSYEKL. CDR3 in amino acids: CASSQPRLAGGYNEQFF. Written as DNA, the CDR3 is TGCGCCAGCAGCCAACCCCGACTAGCGGGGGGGTACAATGAGCAGTTCTTC.

The chain employs TRBV2 and TRBJ2-7, with a tentative D call TRBD1 (5 bases). Looked up from germline, CDR1 is SNHLY and CDR2 is FYNNEI. CDR3 length: 14 amino acids. V was shortened by 6 bases and J by 0 bases, with 12 bases between the two germline ends. This CDR3 is CASSELTASYEQYF. CDR3 nucleotides: TGTGCCAGCAGCGAACTGACAGCCTCCTACGAGCAGTACTTC.